One and the same sample provided the 9 T cell receptor beta chains below, sequenced in a study of T cell repertoires in cytomegalovirus infection. In TCRdb, the reads were re-called with MiXCR into one record per CDR3 protein. The sample lists approximately 34,000 distinct CDR3 sequences; around half were seen once. Antigens for these TCRs are unknown. The sequences come from CD8+ T cells from cultured PBMCs, collected from culture after CMV antigen stimulation. These TCRs come from a human donor in good health (CMV status not recorded). Some clones in this sample may be carry-over from other donors' samples.

This clonotype was seen only a few times. The J gene is TRBJ1-1, the V gene TRBV12-3 or TRBV12-4; TRBD1 might be the D (5 bases). The CDR3 is 11 residues long. V shed 8 bases and J shed 10 bases, with 14 bases lying between them. The DNA for the CDR3 is TGTGCCAGCGGGGCACCTAGGGGAGCTTTCTTT. Protein product: CASGAPRGAFF.

This clonotype was seen a few times. This sequence joins TRBV6-1 and TRBJ2-3, with 7 nucleotides matching TRBD2. CDR1 and CDR2 from the germline V gene are MNHNS and SASEGT. The CDR3 has 14 residues. The trim removed 5 bases at V and 3 bases at J, leaving 5 bases unmatched. CDR3 loop: CASSRGDPTDTQYF. The CDR3, as DNA: TGTGCCAGCAGTCGGGGGGACCCAACAGATACGCAGTATTTT.

The gene calls are TRBV11-3 and TRBJ2-2, with 9 positions matching TRBD2. The V and J ends lost 4 bases and 6 bases, in that order; junction bases with no gene match: 12. There are 17 residues in the CDR3. Germline V gene data show CDR1 as SGHNT and CDR2 as YENEEA. DNA for the CDR3: TGTGCCAGCAGCTCCGCGGTAGCGGGGGCCACATCCGGGGAGCTGTTTTTT. This translates into CASSSAVAGATSGELFF.

This clonotype was found a few times. The V gene is TRBV2, the J gene TRBJ2-7; tentatively, D is TRBD2 (6 bases). From germline, CDR1 is SNHLY and CDR2 FYNNEI. Trimming pared 6 bases from V and 5 bases from J, leaving 17 bases between. The CDR3 runs to 14 residues. In DNA, the CDR3 is TGTGCCAGCAGGGTGGGTCGGGGGAAGAACGAGCAGTACTTC. Translated: CASRVGRGKNEQYF.

The sample holds a few counts of this clonotype. The V gene is TRBV7-3, the J gene TRBJ2-7; maybe TRBD1 (5 bases). Trimming pared 3 bases from V and 3 bases from J, leaving 9 bases between. This CDR3 is built from 13 residues. CDR1 is SGHTA and CDR2 is FQGTGA in the germline V gene. The CDR3 DNA is TGTGCCAGCAGCTTCTATCAGGGCTACGAGCAGTACTTC. Translation gives CASSFYQGYEQYF.

The genes are TRBV7-6 and TRBJ1-6, with D hard to call. V was cut by 5 bases and J by 7 bases, with 6 bases left in between. CDR1 is SGHVS and CDR2 is FNYEAQ in the germline V gene. The CDR3 sequence is 12 residues long. The CDR3 sequence: CASSPVNSPLHF. The CDR3 DNA follows: TGTGCCAGCAGCCCAGTAAATTCACCCCTCCACTTT.

V and J are TRBV10-3 and TRBJ1-6; D gene ambiguous. The germline V and J ends were trimmed by 2 bases and 7 bases, with 9 bases remaining between them. The germline CDR1 and CDR2 sequences are ENHRY and SYGVKD. CDR3 size: 14 residues. CDR3: CAISEGERNSPLHF. The DNA for the CDR3 is TGTGCCATCAGTGAGGGGGAACGGAATTCACCCCTCCACTTT.

This clonotype was picked up a small number of times. The rearrangement uses TRBV7-8 and TRBJ1-5; 7 bases align to TRBD1. Trimming took 3 bases from V and 10 from J; bases not matched to a gene: 6. This CDR3 has 13 amino acids. Germline V gene data show CDR1 as SGHVS and CDR2 as FQNEAQ. CDR3 loop: CASSLTGKAPQHF. CDR3 coding DNA: TGTGCCAGCAGCTTGACAGGGAAGGCACCCCAGCATTTT.

This CDR3 is CASTGRGTNYGYTF. The CDR3 DNA reads TGTGCCAGCACCGGCAGGGGGACTAACTATGGCTACACCTTC. The rearrangement uses TRBV6-1 and TRBJ1-2; 7 positions match TRBD1. V trimming: 7 bases; J trimming: 0 bases; junction bases outside the gene matches: 5. CDR1 is MNHNS, CDR2 SASEGT, per germline. The CDR3 is 14 amino acids.